This T cell receptor (beta chain) was documented in a study of shared clonotypes between healthy human individuals. The CDR3 is 17 amino acids. Germline V gene lookup returns CDR1 MGHRA and CDR2 YSYEKL. Trimming cost V 2 bases and J 1 base, with 18 bases left between them. A split of CD4+ cells into CD45RA+ naive and CD45RA-negative memory subsets was performed. Points from the study as a whole: The naive CD4 repertoires of a handful of donors were compared, and approximately 5% of clonotypes were shared. Clonotypes not shared had lower generation probabilities than those common to all four donors.

In the study's own analysis: In the immunoSEQ data, sequences were junction-only and lacked quality scores, so filtering differed. The assay was immunoSEQ multiplex PCR, and TCRdb's table has in-frame clones only and misses some. The D gene and trimming were derived from the DNA, and the V and J assignments and clone size from that table. Found here are some 680,000 clones, around four fifths of them singletons; the top ten hold around 2%. As concerns this clone: Its antigen is not known.

The TCR was taken from a woman aged 25 to 39 in good health. Sequencing was performed on memory CD4+ T cells sorted from blood. Indicated subset: CD45RA-negative fraction. The chain is built from TRBV4-1 and TRBJ2-7; D uncertain. The DNA of the CDR3 is TGCGCCAGCAGCCAATTTTTCTTGCCAGGACCTTCCTACGAGCAGTACTTC. This sequence encodes CASSQFFLPGPSYEQYF.